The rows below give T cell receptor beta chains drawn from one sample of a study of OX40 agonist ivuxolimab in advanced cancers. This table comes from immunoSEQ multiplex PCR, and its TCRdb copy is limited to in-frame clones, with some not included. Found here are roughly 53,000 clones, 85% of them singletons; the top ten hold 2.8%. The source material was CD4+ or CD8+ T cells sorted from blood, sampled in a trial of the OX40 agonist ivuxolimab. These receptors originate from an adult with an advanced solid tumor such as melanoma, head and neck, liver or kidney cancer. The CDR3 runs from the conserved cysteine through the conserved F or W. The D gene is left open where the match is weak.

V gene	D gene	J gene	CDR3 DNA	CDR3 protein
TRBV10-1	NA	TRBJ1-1	TGCGCCAGCAGTGAAAAAGTGTCGAAGACTGAAGCTTTCTTT	CASSEKVSKTEAFF
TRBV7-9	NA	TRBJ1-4	TGTGCCAGCAGCTTAGCAGGGACTAATGAAAAACTGTTTTTT	CASSLAGTNEKLFF
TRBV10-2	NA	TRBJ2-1	TGCGCCAGCAGGGCTGCGCAGGGAATTGAGCAGTTCTTC	CASRAAQGIEQFF
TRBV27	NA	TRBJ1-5	TGTGCCAGCAGGGAAGGTAGGGACCAGCCCCAGCATTTT	CASREGRDQPQHF
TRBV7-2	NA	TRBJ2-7	TGTGCCAGCAGCTTAACGTCTGGGAACTACGAGCAGTACTTC	CASSLTSGNYEQYF
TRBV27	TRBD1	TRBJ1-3	TGTGCCAGCAGCCCGGGACAGGGCTGGAGCTCTGGAAACACCATATATTTT	CASSPGQGWSSGNTIYF
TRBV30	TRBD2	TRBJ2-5	TGTGCCTGGAGTGTACTAGCGGGAGGGCCTAGGGAGACCCAGTACTTC	CAWSVLAGGPRETQYF
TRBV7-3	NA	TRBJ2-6	TGTGCCAGCAGCCCGGACCCTTACTCTGGGGCCAACGTCCTGACTTTC	CASSPDPYSGANVLTF
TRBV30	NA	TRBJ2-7	TGTGCCTGCCGCGGGGCAGGGGTCTACGAGCAGTACTTC	CACRGAGVYEQYF
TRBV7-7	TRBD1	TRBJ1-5	TGTGCCAGCAGCTCCCGGGGAGAAAGACAGGGTCCGGATCAGCCCCAGCATTTT	CASSSRGERQGPDQPQHF